The 3 T cell receptor beta chains listed next were all sequenced from one sample in a study of regulatory T cells in long-lasting Graves disease. Time point meaning: persistent/refractory GD, antithyroid drugs over 5 years with positive TRAb. From RNA extracted from PBMCs, the TCR library was made. According to the study, TCR beta libraries were built with iRepertoire HTBI primers and CDR3-region Arm-PCR. MiXCR was run by TCRdb on the multiplex PCR reads, yielding one entry per CDR3 protein. The sample has some 370,000 distinct CDR3 sequences, roughly 20% seen once; the top ten hold about 20%. The specimen was peripheral blood mononuclear cells (PBMCs), collected when the disease was refractory, from a patient treated with antithyroid drugs. These receptors all stem from a female donor with Graves disease.

This clonotype appeared once. A read error is possible here, since a much larger clone lies one base away. The rearrangement joins TRBV11-2 to TRBJ2-5; 9 bases are a match to TRBD1. The germline V gene has CDR1 SGHAT and CDR2 FQNNGV. The length of the CDR3 is 12 residues. CDR3 residues: CAGRTGVGPQYF. CDR3 sequence (DNA): TGTGCCGGCAGGACAGGGGTCGGGCCCCAGTACTTC.

This clonotype was observed a handful of times. V gene TRBV7-3 combines with J gene TRBJ2-5; 7 bases match TRBD2. CDR1 and CDR2 from the germline V gene are SGHTA and FQGTGA. The CDR3 has 15 amino acids. The J segment lost 9 bases and the V segment lost 4 bases, leaving 14 bases of the junction unmatched. The CDR3 loop reads CASSYYAGERVAQYF. The DNA for the CDR3 is TGTGCCAGCAGCTACTACGCGGGAGAACGAGTGGCCCAGTACTTC.

The chain recombines TRBV24-1 with TRBJ1-4; D gene ambiguous. Trimming left V 2 bases short and J 4 bases short, with 7 bases between. Looked up from germline, CDR1 is KGHDR and CDR2 is SFDVKD. This CDR3 comprises 14 residues. CDR3 DNA: TGTGCCACCAGTGATTCCGGGAGTAATGAAAAACTGTTTTTT. This encodes CATSDSGSNEKLFF.